The 20 T cell receptor beta chains presented below share a single source sample, sequenced in a study of blood T cell repertoires in COVID-19. The assay was immunoSEQ multiplex PCR, and TCRdb's table has in-frame clones only and misses some. The sample gives approximately 250,000 clones, more than 85% of which show up once; approximately 4% is in the top ten. Sequencing was carried out using peripheral blood. Every receptor here comes from a young man with active or convalescent COVID-19.

The CDR3 DNA reads as TGTGCCAGCAGCGTAGATCTGGCACGGACAGGTGGCTACACCTTC. Its translation: CASSVDLARTGGYTF. The chain joins TRBV9 to TRBJ1-2, with 7 bases fitting TRBD1. The CDR3 is 15 residues long. V lost 0 bases and J lost 7; bases outside the gene matches: 9. Germline V gene lookup returns CDR1 SGDLS and CDR2 YYNGEE.

The V call is TRBV11-3, the J call TRBJ1-2; D is ambiguous. The germline V gene has CDR1 SGHNT and CDR2 YENEEA. Trimming stripped 1 base from V and 3 bases from J, with 3 bases between. The CDR3 is made up of 12 amino acids. The CDR3 sequence is CASSLGHYGYTF. The DNA of the CDR3 is TGTGCCAGCAGCTTAGGGCACTATGGCTACACCTTC.

The J gene is TRBJ1-6, the V gene TRBV3-1 (or the pseudogene TRBV3-2); D unresolved. V gave up 1 base and J gave up 10 bases, with 8 bases separating them. The CDR3 loop spans 13 amino acids. Germline V gene data show CDR1 as LGHDT and CDR2 as YNNKEL (reference sequence). The CDR3 nucleotides read TGTGCCAGCAGCCAAGTAACAGACTCACCCCTCCACTTT. It is translated as CASSQVTDSPLHF.

This clone was seen a handful of times. This chain links TRBV5-6 with TRBJ1-1, with D unresolved. Germline CDR1 and CDR2: SGHDT and YYEEEE. CDR3 length: 13 amino acids. V lost 3 bases, J lost 0 bases, and 6 bases lay in between. CDR3 sequence reads: CASSYTVNTEAFF. In DNA form, the CDR3 reads TGTGCCAGCAGCTATACAGTGAACACTGAAGCTTTCTTT.

CDR3 protein: CASSEGGGNQPQHF. CDR3 sequence (DNA): TGTGCCAGCAGTGAGGGGGGGGGCAATCAGCCCCAGCATTTT. The chain has TRBV2 and TRBJ1-5; maybe TRBD1 (5 bases). Germline assignment: CDR1 SNHLY and CDR2 FYNNEI. The CDR3 covers 14 residues. V was trimmed by 3 bases and J by 2 bases, leaving 8 bases between them.

The CDR3, as DNA: TGTGCCAGCAGCCAACCTAGCGCTGTGGAGACCCAGTACTTC. This gives the protein CASSQPSAVETQYF. The rearrangement joins TRBV14 to TRBJ2-5; D is perhaps TRBD2 (6 bases). Germline V gene data show CDR1 as SGHDN and CDR2 as FVKESK. Between the trimmed V and J ends, which lost 2 bases and 5 bases, there was a span of 12 bases. The CDR3 runs 14 residues.

CDR3 DNA sequence: TGTGCCAGCAGCCCAACCGGGACAGGGGGGACCTACGAGCAGTACTTC. This translates into CASSPTGTGGTYEQYF. The chain carries TRBV27 and TRBJ2-7; TRBD1 aligns across 11 bases. In germline, CDR1 is MNHEY, CDR2 SMNVEV (reference sequence). V lost 6 bases, J lost 2 bases, and 9 bases stayed unmatched. The CDR3 totals 16 residues.

The CDR3 DNA sequence: TGTGCCAGGGGACAGGGAAGGGACACGCAGTATTTT. Translation gives CARGQGRDTQYF. V gene TRBV2 combines with J gene TRBJ2-3, with 9 bases fitting TRBD1. The ends lost 9 bases at V and 9 bases at J; junction bases unmatched: 7. Germline loops: CDR1 SNHLY, CDR2 FYNNEI. The CDR3 spans 12 residues.

This chain links TRBV28 with TRBJ2-5; D gene uncertain. V was shortened by 1 base and J by 13 bases, with 19 bases between the two germline ends. Germline CDR1 MDHEN, CDR2 SYDVKM. This CDR3 contains 14 residues. The CDR3 DNA is TGTGCCAGCAGTTTATCTGCGACACCGTCCAGGTGGTACTTC. As protein: CASSLSATPSRWYF.

The genes are TRBV29-1 and TRBJ1-2, with D uncertain. The V and J ends lost 8 bases and 1 base respectively, with 11 bases between them. Germline V lookup: CDR1 SQVTM, CDR2 ANQGSEA. This CDR3 region has 12 residues. CDR3 amino acids: CSLEDGNYGYTF. CDR3 in DNA: TGCAGCTTGGAAGACGGTAACTATGGCTACACCTTC.

J is TRBJ2-1 and V is TRBV12-3 or TRBV12-4; D possibly corresponds to TRBD1 (6 bases). V lost 10 bases to trimming and J lost 5 bases, with 12 bases between them. The CDR3 is 12 amino acids. The CDR3 region has the DNA TGTGCCACGGGGACACTCCACAATGAGCAGTTCTTC. Its protein product is CATGTLHNEQFF.

The chain uses TRBV28 and TRBJ1-5; TRBD1 aligns across 8 bases. Germline V gene data show CDR1 as MDHEN and CDR2 as SYDVKM. V was pared by 2 bases and J by 4 bases, with 7 bases of the junction left unmatched. The CDR3 spans 16 residues. CDR3 in amino acids: CASSLGRTGWNQPQHF. In DNA, the CDR3 is TGTGCCAGCAGTTTAGGCCGGACAGGGTGGAATCAGCCCCAGCATTTT.

V is TRBV19 and J is TRBJ2-7; TRBD1 aligns across 8 bases. The CDR3 totals 15 residues. Germline V gene lookup returns CDR1 LNHDA and CDR2 SQIVND (reference sequence). The J segment lost 3 bases and the V segment lost 2 bases, leaving 6 bases of the junction unmatched. The CDR3 reads CASSIFPGQGYEQYF. Written as DNA, the CDR3 is TGTGCCAGTAGTATATTTCCAGGACAGGGCTACGAGCAGTACTTC.

For this clone: The same CDR3 is also encoded by other DNA sequences in this sample. The genes are TRBV9 and TRBJ2-7, with D possibly matching TRBD2 (7 bases). This CDR3 spans 14 amino acids. The V gene's germline CDR1 is SGDLS and CDR2 YYNGEE. Trimming left V 4 bases short and J 3 bases short, with 14 bases between. Here the CDR3 DNA reads TGTGCCAGCAGCCCTCGGGGGGCCAGCTACGAGCAGTACTTC. Its protein product is CASSPRGASYEQYF.

The gene calls are TRBV6-5 and TRBJ1-5; 7 positions match TRBD1. CDR1 is MNHEY and CDR2 is SVGAGI in the germline V gene. V shed 6 bases and J 9 bases; nucleotides not matched to a gene: 5. CDR3 length: 12 residues. The CDR3 DNA sequence: TGTGCCAGCAGACAGGGGATAAGGCCCCAGCATTTT. Translation gives CASRQGIRPQHF.

The gene calls are TRBV15 and TRBJ2-7; 7 bases line up with TRBD2. V lost 0 bases to trimming and J lost 5 bases; unmatched junction nucleotides: 4. The CDR3 spans 14 residues. Germline-derived CDR1 and CDR2 are LNHNV and YYDKDF (reference sequence). CDR3 sequence: CATSREGGNDEQYF. In DNA, the CDR3 is TGTGCCACCAGCAGAGAGGGGGGGAACGACGAGCAGTACTTC.

This chain connects TRBV5-1 to TRBJ2-3, with TRBD2 as a possible D gene (6 bases). Germline V gives CDR1 SGHRS, CDR2 YFSETQ. Trimming shortened V by 0 bases and J by 2 bases, and 13 bases separated the two germline ends. CDR3 length equals 16 residues. The CDR3 reads CASSLGRGALTDTQYF. The CDR3 DNA sequence: TGCGCCAGCAGCTTGGGGCGGGGTGCCCTCACAGATACGCAGTATTTT. Together with reference TRBV5-1 and TRBJ2-3, the CDR3 gives the full variable domain: KAGVTQTPRYLIKTRGQQVTLSCSPISGHRSVSWYQQTPGQGLQFLFEYFSETQRNKGNFPGRFSGRQFSNSRSEMNVSTLELGDSALYLCASSLGRGALTDTQYFGPGTRLTVL.

The V gene is TRBV6-5, the J gene TRBJ1-5; TRBD1 agrees at 7 bases. Per germline, CDR1 MNHEY and CDR2 SVGAGI. This CDR3 comprises 12 residues. Trimming took 5 bases from V and 9 from J; bases not matched to a gene: 4. The CDR3 nucleotides are TGTGCCAGCAGTCCGACAGGGTGGCCCCAGCATTTT. This sequence encodes CASSPTGWPQHF.

J is TRBJ2-1 and V is TRBV15; D gene ambiguous. Germline CDR1 and CDR2: LNHNV and YYDKDF (reference sequence). V was clipped by 4 bases and J by 0 bases, with 10 bases between them. CDR3 length: 15 amino acids. The CDR3 DNA sequence: TGTGCCACCAGCATTAGAGACTCCTCCTACAATGAGCAGTTCTTC. As protein: CATSIRDSSYNEQFF.

V usage is TRBV11-3 and J usage is TRBJ2-7; maybe TRBD1 (5 bases). The CDR3 runs 14 residues. The V and J ends lost 4 bases and 5 bases respectively, with 15 bases between them. Germline CDR1 and CDR2: SGHNT and YENEEA. The CDR3 sequence is CASSSFRDPNEQYF. The CDR3 bases are TGTGCCAGCAGCTCCTTCAGGGATCCTAACGAGCAGTACTTC.